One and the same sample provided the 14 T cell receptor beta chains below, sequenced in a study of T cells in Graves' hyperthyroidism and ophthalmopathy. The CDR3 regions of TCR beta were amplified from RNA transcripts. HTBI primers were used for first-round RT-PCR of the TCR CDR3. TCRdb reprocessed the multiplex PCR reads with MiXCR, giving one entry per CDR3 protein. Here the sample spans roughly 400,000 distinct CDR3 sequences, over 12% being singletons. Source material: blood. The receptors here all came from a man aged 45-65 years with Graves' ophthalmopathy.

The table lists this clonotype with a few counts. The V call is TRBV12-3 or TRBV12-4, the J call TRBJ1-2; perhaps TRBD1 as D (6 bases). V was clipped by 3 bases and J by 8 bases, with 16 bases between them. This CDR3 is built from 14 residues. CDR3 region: CASSLGLTGPGYTF. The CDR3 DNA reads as TGTGCCAGCAGTTTGGGGCTGACAGGCCCGGGCTACACCTTC.

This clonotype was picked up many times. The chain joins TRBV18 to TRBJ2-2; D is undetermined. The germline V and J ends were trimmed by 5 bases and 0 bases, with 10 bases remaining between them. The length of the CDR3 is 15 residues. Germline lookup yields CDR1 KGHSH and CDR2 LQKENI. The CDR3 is CASSTQPSNTGELFF. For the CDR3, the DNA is TGTGCCAGCTCAACCCAGCCTTCGAACACCGGGGAGCTGTTTTTT.

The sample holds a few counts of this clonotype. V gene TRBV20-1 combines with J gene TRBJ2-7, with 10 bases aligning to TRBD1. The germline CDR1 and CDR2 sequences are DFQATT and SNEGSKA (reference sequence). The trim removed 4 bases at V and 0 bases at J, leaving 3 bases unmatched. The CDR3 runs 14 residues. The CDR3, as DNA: TGCAGTGCTACCGGACAGGGGGGCTCCTACGAGCAGTACTTC. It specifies CSATGQGGSYEQYF.

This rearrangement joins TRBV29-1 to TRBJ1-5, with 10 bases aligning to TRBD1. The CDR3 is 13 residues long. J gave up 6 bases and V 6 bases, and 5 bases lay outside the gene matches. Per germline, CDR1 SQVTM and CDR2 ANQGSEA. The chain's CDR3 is CSVGDRGGQPQHF. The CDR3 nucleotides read TGCAGCGTGGGGGACAGGGGAGGTCAGCCCCAGCATTTT.

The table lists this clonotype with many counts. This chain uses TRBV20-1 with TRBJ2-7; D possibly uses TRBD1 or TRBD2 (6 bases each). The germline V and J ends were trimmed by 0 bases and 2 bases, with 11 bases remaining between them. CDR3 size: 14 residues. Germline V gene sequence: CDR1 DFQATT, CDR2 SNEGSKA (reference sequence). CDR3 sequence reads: CSAREEGGPYEQYF. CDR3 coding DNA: TGCAGTGCTAGAGAGGAGGGGGGCCCCTACGAGCAGTACTTC.

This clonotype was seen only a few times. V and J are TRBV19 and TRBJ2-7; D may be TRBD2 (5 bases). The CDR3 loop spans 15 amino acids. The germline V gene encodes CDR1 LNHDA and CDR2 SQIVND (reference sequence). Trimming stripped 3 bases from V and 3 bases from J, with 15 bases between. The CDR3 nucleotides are TGTGCCAGTAGTATCAGTCGAGGGTATGACTACGAGCAGTACTTC. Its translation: CASSISRGYDYEQYF.

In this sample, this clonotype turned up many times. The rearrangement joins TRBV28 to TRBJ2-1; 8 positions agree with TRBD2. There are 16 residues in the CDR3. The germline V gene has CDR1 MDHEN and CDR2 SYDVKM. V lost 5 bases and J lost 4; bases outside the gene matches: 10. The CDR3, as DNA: TGTGCCAGCAGTCCCTTTGGAAGCGGGGGATACAATGAGCAGTTCTTC. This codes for CASSPFGSGGYNEQFF.

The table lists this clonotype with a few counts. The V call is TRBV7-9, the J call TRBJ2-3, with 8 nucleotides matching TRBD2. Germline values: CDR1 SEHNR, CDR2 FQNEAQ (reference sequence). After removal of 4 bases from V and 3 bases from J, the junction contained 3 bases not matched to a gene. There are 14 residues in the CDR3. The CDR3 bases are TGTGCCAGCAGCTGGACTAGCTTGACAGATACGCAGTATTTT. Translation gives CASSWTSLTDTQYF.

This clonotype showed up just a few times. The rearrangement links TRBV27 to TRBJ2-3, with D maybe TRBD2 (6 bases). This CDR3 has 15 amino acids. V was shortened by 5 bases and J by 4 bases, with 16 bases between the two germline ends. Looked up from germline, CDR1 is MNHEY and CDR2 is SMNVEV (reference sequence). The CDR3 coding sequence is TGTGCCAGCAGTCCCGCGGGGAGAGCGCCAGATACGCAGTATTTT. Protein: CASSPAGRAPDTQYF.

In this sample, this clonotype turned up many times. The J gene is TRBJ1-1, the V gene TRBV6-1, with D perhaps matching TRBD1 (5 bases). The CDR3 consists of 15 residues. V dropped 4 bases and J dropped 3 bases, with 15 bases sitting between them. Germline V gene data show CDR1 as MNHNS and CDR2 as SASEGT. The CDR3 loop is CASSGAGVGDTEAFF. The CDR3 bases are TGTGCCAGCAGTGGAGCGGGGGTGGGTGACACTGAAGCTTTCTTT.

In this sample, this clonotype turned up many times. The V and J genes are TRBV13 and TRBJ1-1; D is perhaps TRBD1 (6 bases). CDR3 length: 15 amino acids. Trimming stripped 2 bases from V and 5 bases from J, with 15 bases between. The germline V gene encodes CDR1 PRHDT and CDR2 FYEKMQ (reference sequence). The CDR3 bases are TGTGCCAGCAGCTTAAGGGGGGCAATCTCTACTGAAGCTTTCTTT. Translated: CASSLRGAISTEAFF.

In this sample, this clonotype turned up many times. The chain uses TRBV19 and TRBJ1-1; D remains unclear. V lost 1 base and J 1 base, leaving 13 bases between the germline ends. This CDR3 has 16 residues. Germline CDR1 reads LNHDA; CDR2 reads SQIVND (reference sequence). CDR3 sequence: CASSIVGREKNTEAFF. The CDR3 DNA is TGTGCCAGTAGTATAGTTGGCAGAGAAAAGAACACTGAAGCTTTCTTT.

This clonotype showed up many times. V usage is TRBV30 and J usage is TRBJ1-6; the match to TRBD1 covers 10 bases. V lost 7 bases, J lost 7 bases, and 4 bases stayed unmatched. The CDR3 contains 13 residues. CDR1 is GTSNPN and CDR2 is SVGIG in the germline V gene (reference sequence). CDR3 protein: CASDRGLNSPLHF. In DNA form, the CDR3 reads TGTGCCTCCGACAGGGGGCTCAATTCACCCCTCCACTTT. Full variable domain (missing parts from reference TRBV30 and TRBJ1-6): SQTIHQWPATLVQPVGSPLSLECTVEGTSNPNLYWYRQAAGRGLQLLFYSVGIGQISSEVPQNLSASRPQDRQFILSSKKLLLSDSGFYLCASDRGLNSPLHFGNGTRLTVT.

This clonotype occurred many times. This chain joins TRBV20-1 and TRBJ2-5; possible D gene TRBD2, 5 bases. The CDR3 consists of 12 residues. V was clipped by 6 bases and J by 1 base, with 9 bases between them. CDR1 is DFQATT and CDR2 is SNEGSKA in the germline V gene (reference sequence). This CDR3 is CSAGESQETQYF. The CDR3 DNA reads TGCAGTGCCGGGGAGTCCCAAGAGACCCAGTACTTC.